The clone carrying this T cell receptor (beta chain) was counted many times. No antigen is known for it. This sample is drawn from a study of T cell repertoires in cytomegalovirus infection. Background on the study: Indicated by public TCR beta signatures were CMV infection and matching HLA type. Study results and limitations: Adding up the frequency of public TCR beta families identified people who carried CMV plus the relevant HLA. What dominated the ex vivo response were HLA-C-restricted CMV-specific TCR beta clonotypes.

This CDR3 is 14 amino acids long. Germline loops: CDR1 SEHNR, CDR2 FQNEAQ (reference sequence). The V gene end was trimmed by 4 bases and the J gene end by 2 bases; junction bases not matched to a gene: 4. A single record per CDR3 protein comes from TCRdb applying MiXCR to the reads. The sample has a few hundred thousand distinct CDR3 sequences; more than 15% are singletons. The V and J genes are TRBV7-9 and TRBJ2-5, with 7 nucleotides matching TRBD1. This sequence originates from a human donor in good health (CMV status not recorded). Some clones in this sample may be carry-over from other donors' samples. The sample consisted of CD8+ T cells from PBMCs. DNA of the CDR3: TGTGCCAGCAGCTCCGGACAGGAGCAAGAGACCCAGTACTTC. This translates into CASSSGQEQETQYF.